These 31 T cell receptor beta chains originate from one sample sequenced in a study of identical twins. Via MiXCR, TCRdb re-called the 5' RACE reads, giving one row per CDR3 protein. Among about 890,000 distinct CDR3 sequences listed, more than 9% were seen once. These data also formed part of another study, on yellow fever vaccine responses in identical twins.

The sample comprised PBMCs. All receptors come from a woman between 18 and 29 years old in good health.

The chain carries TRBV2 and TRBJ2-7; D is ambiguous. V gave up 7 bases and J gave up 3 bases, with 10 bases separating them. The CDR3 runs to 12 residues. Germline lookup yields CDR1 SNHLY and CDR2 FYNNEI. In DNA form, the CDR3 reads TGTGCCAGCAAATACGGGCTCTACGAGCAGTACTTC. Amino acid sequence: CASKYGLYEQYF.

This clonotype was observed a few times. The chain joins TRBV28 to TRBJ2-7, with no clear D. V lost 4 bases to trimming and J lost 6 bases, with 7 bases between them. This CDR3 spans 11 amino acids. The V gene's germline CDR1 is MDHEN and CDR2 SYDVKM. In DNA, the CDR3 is TGTGCCAGCAGTTCCACGGCCGAGCAGTACGTC. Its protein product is CASSSTAEQYV.

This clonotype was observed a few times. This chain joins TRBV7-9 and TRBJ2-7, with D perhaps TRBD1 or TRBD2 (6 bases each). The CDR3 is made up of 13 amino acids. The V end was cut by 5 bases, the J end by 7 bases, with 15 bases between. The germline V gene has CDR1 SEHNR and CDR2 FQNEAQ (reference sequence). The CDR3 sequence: CASSRPGAEEQYF. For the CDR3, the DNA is TGTGCCAGCAGCCGACCGGGGGCAGAGGAGCAGTACTTC.

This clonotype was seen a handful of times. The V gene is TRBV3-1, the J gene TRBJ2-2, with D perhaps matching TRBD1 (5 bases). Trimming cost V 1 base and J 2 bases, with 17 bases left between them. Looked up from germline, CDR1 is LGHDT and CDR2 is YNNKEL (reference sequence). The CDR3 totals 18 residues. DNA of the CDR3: TGTGCCAGCAGCCAAGGAACAGGAGTATTGGGAAACACCGGGGAGCTGTTTTTT. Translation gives CASSQGTGVLGNTGELFF.

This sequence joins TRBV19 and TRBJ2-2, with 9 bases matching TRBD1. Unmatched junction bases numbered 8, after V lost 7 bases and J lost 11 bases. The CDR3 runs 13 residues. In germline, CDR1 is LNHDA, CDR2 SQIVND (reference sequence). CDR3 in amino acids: CASTPGQGGELFF. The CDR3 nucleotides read TGTGCCAGTACCCCGGGACAGGGTGGAGAGCTGTTTTTT.

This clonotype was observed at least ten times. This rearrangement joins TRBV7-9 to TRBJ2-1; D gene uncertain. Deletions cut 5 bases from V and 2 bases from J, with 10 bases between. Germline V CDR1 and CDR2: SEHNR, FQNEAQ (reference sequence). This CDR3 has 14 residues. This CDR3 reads CASSTTATYNEQFF. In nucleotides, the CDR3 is TGTGCCAGCAGCACTACAGCGACCTACAATGAGCAGTTCTTC.

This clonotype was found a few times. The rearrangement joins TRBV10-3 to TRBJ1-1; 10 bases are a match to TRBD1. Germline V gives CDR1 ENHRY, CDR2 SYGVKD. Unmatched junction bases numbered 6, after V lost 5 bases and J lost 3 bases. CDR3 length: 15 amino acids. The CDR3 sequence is CAISKNGQGDTEAFF. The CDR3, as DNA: TGTGCCATCAGTAAAAACGGACAGGGGGACACTGAAGCTTTCTTT.

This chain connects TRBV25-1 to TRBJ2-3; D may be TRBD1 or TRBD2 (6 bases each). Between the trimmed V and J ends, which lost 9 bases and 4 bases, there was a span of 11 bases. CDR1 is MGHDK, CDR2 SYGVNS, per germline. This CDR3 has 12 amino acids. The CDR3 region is CASVGGPDTQYF. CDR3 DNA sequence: TGTGCCAGTGTCGGGGGCCCAGATACGCAGTATTTT.

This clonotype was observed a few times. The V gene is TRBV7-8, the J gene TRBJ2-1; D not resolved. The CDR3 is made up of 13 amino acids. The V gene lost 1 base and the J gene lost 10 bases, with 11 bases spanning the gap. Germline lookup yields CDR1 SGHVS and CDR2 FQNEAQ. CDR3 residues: CASSLDVKGEQFF. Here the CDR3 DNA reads TGTGCCAGCAGCTTAGATGTGAAGGGCGAGCAGTTCTTC.

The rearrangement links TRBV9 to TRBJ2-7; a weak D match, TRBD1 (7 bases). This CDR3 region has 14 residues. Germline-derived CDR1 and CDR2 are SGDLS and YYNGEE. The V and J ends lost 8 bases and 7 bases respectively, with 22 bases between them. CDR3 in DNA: TGTGCCAGTCACTCGGGACAGAGGGGGGTGGAGCAGTACGTC. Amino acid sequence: CASHSGQRGVEQYV.

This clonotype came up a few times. The DNA of the CDR3 is TGTGCCAGCAGCTTAGCTCGACTAGCGGGAGTGGTTGATACGCAGTATTTT. This sequence encodes CASSLARLAGVVDTQYF. The rearrangement links TRBV7-2 to TRBJ2-3, with TRBD2 matching 12 bases. CDR3 length equals 17 residues. Germline CDR1 SGHTA, CDR2 FQGNSA. Trimming at V came to 0 bases and at J to 6 bases, leaving 7 bases not matched to a gene. The full variable domain, completed using reference TRBV7-2 and TRBJ2-3, is GAGVSQSPSNKVTEKGKDVELRCDPISGHTALYWYRQSLGQGLEFLIYFQGNSAPDKSGLPSDRFSAERTGGSVSTLTIQRTQQEDSAVYLCASSLARLAGVVDTQYFGPGTRLTVL.

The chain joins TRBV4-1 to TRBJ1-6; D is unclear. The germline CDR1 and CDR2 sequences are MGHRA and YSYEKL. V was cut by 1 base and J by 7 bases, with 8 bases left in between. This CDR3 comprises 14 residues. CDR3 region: CASSQVGANSPLHF. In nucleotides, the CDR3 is TGCGCCAGCAGCCAAGTCGGAGCCAATTCACCCCTCCACTTT.

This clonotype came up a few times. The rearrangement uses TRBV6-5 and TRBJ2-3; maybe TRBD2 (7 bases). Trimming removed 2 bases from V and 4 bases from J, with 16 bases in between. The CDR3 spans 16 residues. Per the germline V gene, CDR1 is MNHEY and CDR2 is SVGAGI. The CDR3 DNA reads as TGTGCCAGCAGTTACGGGGGCGGGGGTTGGGCAGATACGCAGTATTTT. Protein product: CASSYGGGGWADTQYF.

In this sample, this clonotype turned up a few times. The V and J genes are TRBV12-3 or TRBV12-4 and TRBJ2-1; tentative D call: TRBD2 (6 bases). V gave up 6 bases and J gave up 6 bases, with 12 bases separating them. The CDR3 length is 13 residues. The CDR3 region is CASSPPLANEQFF. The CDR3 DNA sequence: TGTGCCAGCAGCCCCCCACTAGCCAATGAGCAGTTCTTC.

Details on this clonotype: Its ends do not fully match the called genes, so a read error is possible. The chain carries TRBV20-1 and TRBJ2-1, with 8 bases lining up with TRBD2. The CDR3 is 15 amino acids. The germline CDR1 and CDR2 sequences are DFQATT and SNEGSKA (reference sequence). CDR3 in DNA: TGCTGTGCTAGGAGCACGCGGAGCCAAAGCGGGGGGCAGTTCTTC. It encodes CCARSTRSQSGGQFF.

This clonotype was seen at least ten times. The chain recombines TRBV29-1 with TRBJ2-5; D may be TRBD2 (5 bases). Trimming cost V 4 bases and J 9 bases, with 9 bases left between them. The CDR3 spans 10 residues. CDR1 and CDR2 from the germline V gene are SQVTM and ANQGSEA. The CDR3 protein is CSVGGAPQYF. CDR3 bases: TGCAGCGTTGGGGGAGCGCCCCAGTACTTC.

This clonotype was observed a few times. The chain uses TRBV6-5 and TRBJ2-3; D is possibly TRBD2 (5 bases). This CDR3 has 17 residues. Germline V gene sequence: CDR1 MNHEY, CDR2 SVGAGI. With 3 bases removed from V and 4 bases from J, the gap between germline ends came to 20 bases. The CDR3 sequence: CASSYSPPTGNSDTQYF. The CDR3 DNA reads TGTGCCAGCAGTTATTCCCCCCCGACCGGGAACTCAGATACGCAGTATTTT.

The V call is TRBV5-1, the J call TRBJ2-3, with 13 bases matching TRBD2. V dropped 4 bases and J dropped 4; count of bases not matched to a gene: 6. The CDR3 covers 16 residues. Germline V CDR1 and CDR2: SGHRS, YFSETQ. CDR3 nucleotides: TGCGCCAGCAGCCCGAAACTAGCGGGGGGGCCAGATACGCAGTATTTT. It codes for CASSPKLAGGPDTQYF.

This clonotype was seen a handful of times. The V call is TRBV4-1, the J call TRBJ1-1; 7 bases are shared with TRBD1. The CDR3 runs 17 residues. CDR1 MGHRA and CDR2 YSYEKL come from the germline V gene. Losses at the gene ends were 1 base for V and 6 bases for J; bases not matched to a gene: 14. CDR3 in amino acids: CASSQARDNRGLAEAFF. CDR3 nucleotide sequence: TGCGCCAGCAGCCAAGCCCGCGATAATAGGGGGCTCGCTGAAGCTTTCTTT.

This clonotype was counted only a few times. CDR3 in amino acids: CASSYRTGTSTDTQYF. The CDR3, as DNA: TGTGCCAGCAGTTACAGGACAGGGACAAGCACAGATACGCAGTATTTT. The chain uses TRBV12-3 or TRBV12-4 and TRBJ2-3, with TRBD1 matching over 8 bases. The CDR3 loop spans 16 amino acids. Trimming at V came to 4 bases and at J to 0 bases, leaving 6 bases not matched to a gene.

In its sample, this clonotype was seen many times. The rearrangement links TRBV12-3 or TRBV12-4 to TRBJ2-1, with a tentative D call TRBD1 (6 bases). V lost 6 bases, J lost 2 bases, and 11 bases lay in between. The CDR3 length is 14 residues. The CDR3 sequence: CASSPAGAYNEQFF. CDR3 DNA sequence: TGTGCCAGCAGCCCCGCAGGGGCCTACAATGAGCAGTTCTTC.

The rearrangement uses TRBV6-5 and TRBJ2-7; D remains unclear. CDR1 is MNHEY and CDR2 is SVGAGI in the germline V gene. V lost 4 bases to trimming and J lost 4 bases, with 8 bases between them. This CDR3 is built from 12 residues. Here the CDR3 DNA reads TGTGCCAGCAGTTCTTTCACATACGAGCAGTACTTC. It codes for CASSSFTYEQYF.

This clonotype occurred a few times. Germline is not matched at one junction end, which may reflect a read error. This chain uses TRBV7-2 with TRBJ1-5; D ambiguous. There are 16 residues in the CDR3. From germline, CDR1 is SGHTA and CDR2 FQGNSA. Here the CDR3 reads CASSLVSYLPGTGFTF. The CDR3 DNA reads TGTGCCAGCAGCTTAGTTTCCTACCTCCCAGGCACGGGCTTTACTTTT.

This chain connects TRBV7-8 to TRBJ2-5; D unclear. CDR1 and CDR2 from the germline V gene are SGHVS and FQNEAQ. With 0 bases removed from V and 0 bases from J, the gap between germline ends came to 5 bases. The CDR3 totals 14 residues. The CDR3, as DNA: TGTGCCAGCAGCTTAGCGGCGTACCAAGAGACCCAGTACTTC. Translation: CASSLAAYQETQYF. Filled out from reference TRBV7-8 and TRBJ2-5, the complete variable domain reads GAGVSQSPRYKVAKRGQDVALRCDPISGHVSLFWYQQALGQGPEFLTYFQNEAQLDKSGLPSDRFFAERPEGSVSTLKIQRTQQEDSAVYLCASSLAAYQETQYFGPGTRLLVL.

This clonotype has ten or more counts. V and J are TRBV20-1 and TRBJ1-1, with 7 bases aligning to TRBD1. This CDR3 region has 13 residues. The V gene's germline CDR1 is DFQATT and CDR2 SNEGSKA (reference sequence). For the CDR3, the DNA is TGCAGCCTAGAGGGACAGCTGGACACTGAAGCTTTCTTT. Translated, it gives CSLEGQLDTEAFF.

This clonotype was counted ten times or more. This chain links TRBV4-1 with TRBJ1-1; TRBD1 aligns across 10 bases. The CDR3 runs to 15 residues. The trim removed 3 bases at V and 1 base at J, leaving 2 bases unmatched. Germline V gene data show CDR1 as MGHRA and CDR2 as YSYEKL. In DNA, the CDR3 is TGCGCCAGCAGCCAGACAGGGGGCGCGAACACTGAAGCTTTCTTT. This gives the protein CASSQTGGANTEAFF.

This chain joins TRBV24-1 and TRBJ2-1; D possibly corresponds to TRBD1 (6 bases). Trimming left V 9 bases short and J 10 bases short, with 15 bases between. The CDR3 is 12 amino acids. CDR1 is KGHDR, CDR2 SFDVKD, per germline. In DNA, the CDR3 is TGTGCCACCGTCGGGACATTGGGAGAGCAGTTCTTC. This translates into CATVGTLGEQFF.

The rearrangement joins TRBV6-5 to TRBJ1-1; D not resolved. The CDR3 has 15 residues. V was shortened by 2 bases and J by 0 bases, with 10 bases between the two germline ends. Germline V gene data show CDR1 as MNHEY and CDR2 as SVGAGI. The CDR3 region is CASSYGGQMNTEAFF. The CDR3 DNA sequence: TGTGCCAGCAGTTACGGTGGCCAGATGAACACTGAAGCTTTCTTT.

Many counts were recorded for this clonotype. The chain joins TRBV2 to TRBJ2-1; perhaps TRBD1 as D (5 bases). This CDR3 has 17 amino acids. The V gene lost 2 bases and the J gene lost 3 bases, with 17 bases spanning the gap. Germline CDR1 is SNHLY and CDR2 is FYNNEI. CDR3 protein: CASSETGPSIGYNEQFF. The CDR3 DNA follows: TGTGCCAGCAGTGAAACAGGACCGTCTATTGGCTACAATGAGCAGTTCTTC.

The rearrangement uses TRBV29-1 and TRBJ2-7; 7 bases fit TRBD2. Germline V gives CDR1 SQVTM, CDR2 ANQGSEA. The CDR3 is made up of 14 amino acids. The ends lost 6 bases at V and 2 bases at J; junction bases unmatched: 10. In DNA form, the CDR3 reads TGCAGCGTCCAAGGGCTAGCGGCTACCTACGAGCAGTACTTC. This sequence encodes CSVQGLAATYEQYF.

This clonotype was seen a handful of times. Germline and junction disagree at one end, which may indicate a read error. CDR3 amino acids: CASTLLNQETQYF. In DNA, the CDR3 is TGTGCCAGCACCTTACTTAATCAAGAGACCCAGTACTTC. This chain links TRBV11-3 with TRBJ2-5; D unresolved. Germline assignment: CDR1 SGHNT and CDR2 YENEEA. The CDR3 sequence is 13 residues long.